These 30 T cell receptor beta chains were sequenced from one sample in a study of T-cell reconstitution after alpha-beta-depleted transplantation in children. Unique molecular identifiers were built into the TCRbeta library. MiXCR was run by TCRdb on the PCR reads, yielding one entry per CDR3 protein. This sample yields hundreds of thousands of distinct CDR3 sequences, of which approximately 8% are seen a single time; about a third belongs to the top ten. Sequenced here: PBMCs, mostly from graft donor cells, sampled 360 days after TCRalphabeta/CD19-depleted stem cell transplant. The receptors derive from a male patient aged 2-15 years who had a stem cell transplant for acute myeloid leukemia, so the T cells may come from the graft donor.

A word on this clonotype: This may come from a read error, since a much larger clone is one base off. V gene TRBV12-3 or TRBV12-4 combines with J gene TRBJ2-1; 7 bases are shared with TRBD1. The CDR3 runs 17 residues. For the CDR3, the DNA is TGTGCCAGCAGTCTCACCAGGGACAGCCTGGGGCACAATGAGGAGTTCTTC. It translates to CASSLTRDSLGHNEEFF.

In this sample, this clonotype turned up many times. The rearrangement links TRBV11-2 to TRBJ2-3; 9 positions agree with TRBD2. The CDR3 contains 15 residues. The V segment lost 4 bases and the J segment 4 bases; nucleotides outside the gene matches: 6. Per the germline V gene, CDR1 is SGHAT and CDR2 is FQNNGV. The CDR3 DNA sequence: TGTGCCAGCAGCTCCGGGGGACTAGCTGCAGATACGCAGTATTTT. Its translation: CASSSGGLAADTQYF.

The chain uses TRBV11-3 and TRBJ2-1; tentatively, D is TRBD2 (7 bases). Germline V lookup: CDR1 SGHNT, CDR2 YENEEA. V lost 10 bases, J lost 9 bases, and 19 bases lay in between. The CDR3 is made up of 13 amino acids. This chain's CDR3 is CATDSGGGAEQFF. The CDR3 region has the DNA TGTGCCACCGACTCTGGCGGGGGCGCTGAGCAGTTCTTC.

This clonotype was recorded at least ten times. The chain couples TRBV5-1 to TRBJ2-4, with TRBD1 identical over 9 bases. The CDR3 has 14 residues. With V trimmed by 4 bases and J by 6 bases, 5 bases remained unmatched. The germline CDR1 and CDR2 sequences are SGHRS and YFSETQ. CDR3 protein: CASSRGDRVNIQYF. Here the CDR3 DNA reads TGCGCCAGCAGCCGAGGGGACAGGGTAAACATTCAGTACTTC.

This clonotype was observed at least ten times. The chain links TRBV5-4 to TRBJ1-3, with D hard to call. V was trimmed by 0 bases and J by 0 bases, leaving 10 bases between them. Germline CDR1 reads SGHNT; CDR2 reads YYREEE (reference sequence). The CDR3 extends over 16 amino acids. Here the CDR3 reads CASSLAPASSGNTIYF. CDR3 bases: TGTGCCAGCAGCTTGGCCCCAGCGAGCTCTGGAAACACCATATATTTT.

As regards this clonotype: A read error may produce the germline difference seen at one junction end. The chain employs TRBV6-2 or TRBV6-3 and TRBJ2-1, with TRBD2 matching over 9 bases. Germline assignment: CDR1 MNHEY and CDR2 SVGEGT. The CDR3 length is 17 residues. CDR3 sequence: CASSNSAGTSTYNEQFF. The CDR3 bases are TGTGCCAGCAGTAACTCCGCCGGGACTAGCACATACAATGAGCAGTTCTTC.

This clonotype was seen ten or more times. This chain uses TRBV29-1 with TRBJ2-1; 10 positions agree with TRBD1. The germline V gene encodes CDR1 SQVTM and CDR2 ANQGSEA. The V and J ends lost 7 bases and 4 bases, in that order; junction bases with no gene match: 7. This CDR3 is 14 amino acids long. CDR3 residues: CSATDRGLYNEQFF. CDR3 DNA sequence: TGCAGCGCAACCGACAGGGGGCTTTACAATGAGCAGTTCTTC.

The chain recombines TRBV29-1 with TRBJ2-1; 7 positions match TRBD2. The V gene end was trimmed by 3 bases and the J gene end by 4 bases; junction bases not matched to a gene: 6. The CDR3 has 14 amino acids. Germline-derived CDR1 and CDR2 are SQVTM and ANQGSEA. The CDR3: CSVDRGSSYNEQFF. The CDR3, as DNA: TGCAGCGTTGACCGCGGGAGCTCGTACAATGAGCAGTTCTTC.

In its sample, this clonotype was seen a few times. The chain is built from TRBV20-1 and TRBJ1-1; a weak D match, TRBD1 (6 bases). V lost 5 bases and J lost 7, with 17 bases in between. The CDR3 extends over 13 amino acids. The germline gives CDR1 DFQATT, CDR2 SNEGSKA (reference sequence). CDR3 in DNA: TGCAGTGCTTGGGCGGGGGGGCTGGGTGAAGCTTTCTTT. This translates into CSAWAGGLGEAFF.

This clonotype occurred many times. In DNA form, the CDR3 reads TGCAGTGTACGAGGACAAAGCTCCTACGAGCAGTACTTC. Translated: CSVRGQSSYEQYF. V usage is TRBV20-1 and J usage is TRBJ2-7, with TRBD1 as a possible D gene (5 bases). This CDR3 is 13 amino acids long. V was pared by 7 bases and J by 0 bases, with 13 bases between. Germline V gene lookup returns CDR1 DFQATT and CDR2 SNEGSKA (reference sequence).

Ten or more counts support this clonotype. Here the CDR3 DNA reads TGTGCCAGCAGCCAACTCGAGCGCTCCTACAATGAGCAGTTCTTC. It translates to CASSQLERSYNEQFF. The chain joins TRBV14 to TRBJ2-1; the D is unclear. CDR3 length: 15 residues. Germline CDR1 SGHDN, CDR2 FVKESK. Trimming stripped 2 bases from V and 0 bases from J, with 8 bases between. Full variable domain (missing parts from reference TRBV14 and TRBJ2-1): EAGVTQFPSHSVIEKGQTVTLRCDPISGHDNLYWYRRVMGKEIKFLLHFVKESKQDESGMPNNRFLAERTGGTYSTLKVQPAELEDSGVYFCASSQLERSYNEQFFGPGTRLTVL.

At least ten counts were recorded for this clonotype. The chain couples TRBV5-1 to TRBJ1-3, with 7 positions matching TRBD1. Germline trimming cut 1 base from V and 4 bases from J; bases unmatched to any gene: 5. The CDR3 has 15 residues. Germline CDR1 SGHRS, CDR2 YFSETQ. CDR3 residues: CASSLMAGGGNTIYF. DNA of the CDR3: TGCGCCAGCAGCTTGATGGCAGGGGGAGGAAACACCATATATTTT.

The CDR3 coding sequence is TGTGCCACCAGCAGAGGATTAGATTACGAGCAGTACTTC. Translation: CATSRGLDYEQYF. The chain combines TRBV15 with TRBJ2-7, with unresolved D. In germline, CDR1 is LNHNV, CDR2 YYDKDF (reference sequence). The CDR3 sequence is 13 residues long. V lost 1 base, J lost 4 bases, and 8 bases lay in between.

The sample holds a few counts of this clonotype. CDR3 residues: CASSLISGTSSEQYF. CDR3 bases: TGTGCCAGCAGCTTAATATCCGGGACTAGTTCCGAGCAGTACTTC. The chain employs TRBV5-6 and TRBJ2-7; 8 bases match TRBD2. There are 15 residues in the CDR3. Germline CDR1 reads SGHDT; CDR2 reads YYEEEE. The J segment lost 6 bases and the V segment lost 2 bases, leaving 10 bases of the junction unmatched.

V and J are TRBV28 and TRBJ2-1; 9 nucleotides align to TRBD1. Trimming at V came to 6 bases and at J to 7 bases, leaving 10 bases not matched to a gene. The germline V gene has CDR1 MDHEN and CDR2 SYDVKM. The CDR3 is 15 residues long. The CDR3, as DNA: TGTGCCAGCAGACAGGGGGCGCCTCTATGGAATGAGCAGTTCTTC. It is translated as CASRQGAPLWNEQFF.

The V gene is TRBV5-1, the J gene TRBJ1-1; D perhaps matches TRBD1 (6 bases). The germline V and J ends were trimmed by 0 bases and 10 bases, with 16 bases remaining between them. The CDR3 covers 14 residues. Germline V gene lookup returns CDR1 SGHRS and CDR2 YFSETQ. The CDR3 DNA reads TGCGCCAGCAGCTTGGACAGGGAGGTCTCACGAGCTTTCTTT. Protein product: CASSLDREVSRAFF.

In this sample, this clonotype turned up many times. The chain carries TRBV5-1 and TRBJ1-2; D possibly corresponds to TRBD1 (5 bases). The CDR3 covers 14 residues. V was clipped by 4 bases and J by 4 bases, with 14 bases between them. Germline CDR1 and CDR2: SGHRS and YFSETQ. CDR3 DNA sequence: TGCGCCAGCAGCCAGCGACAGCAGTCCTATGGCTACACCTTC. Its translation is CASSQRQQSYGYTF.

The sample holds a few counts of this clonotype. This chain joins TRBV20-1 and TRBJ2-4; D remains ambiguous. Trimming cost V 3 bases and J 11 bases, with 23 bases left between them. The CDR3 is 15 residues long. In germline, CDR1 is DFQATT, CDR2 SNEGSKA (reference sequence). The CDR3 DNA sequence: TGCAGTGCTAGCGGGCAGTGGCTGTCGAAGGTGGTTCAGTACTTC. Translating it yields CSASGQWLSKVVQYF.

The V call is TRBV2, the J call TRBJ2-1; 7 nucleotides align to TRBD1. J lost 5 bases, V lost 7 bases, and 8 bases had no gene match. The CDR3 loop spans 14 amino acids. Germline-derived CDR1 and CDR2 are SNHLY and FYNNEI. CDR3 residues: CASMETGNHNEQFF. The CDR3 nucleotides read TGTGCCAGCATGGAGACAGGGAACCACAATGAGCAGTTCTTC.

The V and J genes are TRBV27 and TRBJ2-1; 8 bases are shared with TRBD2. Trimming cost V 6 bases and J 0 bases; bases outside gene matches: 4. Germline CDR1 is MNHEY and CDR2 is SMNVEV (reference sequence). The CDR3 totals 15 residues. The CDR3 DNA sequence: TGTGCCAGCAGCCGTAGCGGGGTCTCCTACAATGAGCAGTTCTTC. Protein product: CASSRSGVSYNEQFF.

Here the CDR3 DNA reads TGCGCCAGCAGCCAAGACCGCGAATCGTATACTAGCCTCACGCAGTATTTT. As protein: CASSQDRESYTSLTQYF. The chain is built from TRBV4-3 and TRBJ2-3; TRBD2 is a possible D gene (6 bases). This CDR3 spans 17 amino acids. V shed 0 bases and J shed 9 bases, with 22 bases lying between them. CDR1 and CDR2 from the germline V gene are LGHNA and YSLEER.

This clonotype was seen ten or more times. The V call is TRBV18, the J call TRBJ2-6, with a weak D call TRBD2 (5 bases). This CDR3 contains 15 residues. V lost 3 bases to trimming and J lost 0 bases, with 6 bases between them. Germline assignment: CDR1 KGHSH and CDR2 LQKENI. The CDR3 region has the DNA TGTGCCAGCTCACCGGGAGACTCTGGGGCCAACGTCCTGACTTTC. As protein: CASSPGDSGANVLTF.

The V gene is TRBV2, the J gene TRBJ2-3; 7 nucleotides match TRBD2. From germline, CDR1 is SNHLY and CDR2 FYNNEI. The junction had 5 bases not matched to a gene; V was cut back by 6 bases and J by 5 bases. CDR3 size: 13 residues. The CDR3 DNA is TGTGCCAGCAGCGGTTCGGGAGGAGATACGCAGTATTTT. Residues: CASSGSGGDTQYF.

The V and J genes are TRBV12-3 or TRBV12-4 and TRBJ1-1; D is unresolved. The CDR3 loop spans 11 amino acids. Trimming pared 3 bases from V and 7 bases from J, leaving 6 bases between. The CDR3 loop reads CASSFGSEAFF. DNA for the CDR3: TGTGCCAGCAGTTTCGGAAGTGAAGCTTTCTTT.

The chain is built from TRBV6-2 or TRBV6-3 and TRBJ2-7; 10 nucleotides agree with TRBD1. Trimming took 6 bases from V and 1 from J; bases not matched to a gene: 15. This CDR3 has 18 amino acids. Germline assignment: CDR1 MNHEY and CDR2 SVGEGT. The CDR3, as DNA: TGTGCCAGCAGGGCCGGGACAGGGGACTCGCGAAGTTCCTACGAGCAGTACTTC. Amino acid sequence: CASRAGTGDSRSSYEQYF.

The genes are TRBV28 and TRBJ1-2, with D possibly TRBD1 on 6 matching bases. Trimming took off 1 base at V and 6 bases at J, with 15 bases between the two ends. This CDR3 contains 15 residues. Germline assignment: CDR1 MDHEN and CDR2 SYDVKM. This chain's CDR3 is CASSLSSWGPNGYTF. The CDR3 bases are TGTGCCAGCAGTTTATCATCTTGGGGGCCCAATGGCTACACCTTC.

This chain links TRBV5-1 with TRBJ2-7; D perhaps matches TRBD1 (5 bases). V lost 4 bases to trimming and J lost 6 bases, with 11 bases between them. The CDR3 is 12 residues long. Germline CDR1 and CDR2: SGHRS and YFSETQ. The CDR3, as DNA: TGCGCCAGCAGCAACACAGGTGGCGAGCAGTACGTC. Encoded protein: CASSNTGGEQYV.

CDR3 loop: CASSQGLAVYNEQFF. The CDR3 bases are TGCGCCAGCAGCCAAGGGCTAGCGGTTTACAATGAGCAGTTCTTC. J is TRBJ2-1 and V is TRBV4-3; 7 bases align to TRBD2. Trimming removed 1 base from V and 4 bases from J; junction bases left unmatched: 4. CDR3 length equals 15 residues. Germline V CDR1 and CDR2: LGHNA, YSLEER.

This clonotype came up a few times. CDR3 DNA sequence: TGCGCCAGCAGCTTGGGACACCCAACTAATGAAAAACTGTTTTTT. It encodes CASSLGHPTNEKLFF. The V gene is TRBV5-1, the J gene TRBJ1-4; D remains unclear. The CDR3 contains 15 residues. Per the germline V gene, CDR1 is SGHRS and CDR2 is YFSETQ. The V end was cut by 0 bases, the J end by 0 bases, with 6 bases between.

This clonotype was detected only a few times. The V and J genes are TRBV20-1 and TRBJ2-3; TRBD2 agrees at 11 bases. V lost 5 bases, J lost 5 bases, and 9 bases stayed unmatched. The CDR3 runs 15 residues. Per germline, CDR1 DFQATT and CDR2 SNEGSKA (reference sequence). CDR3 nucleotide sequence: TGCAGTGCTGATAGCGGGAGGGATACAGGAGATACGCAGTATTTT. This sequence encodes CSADSGRDTGDTQYF.